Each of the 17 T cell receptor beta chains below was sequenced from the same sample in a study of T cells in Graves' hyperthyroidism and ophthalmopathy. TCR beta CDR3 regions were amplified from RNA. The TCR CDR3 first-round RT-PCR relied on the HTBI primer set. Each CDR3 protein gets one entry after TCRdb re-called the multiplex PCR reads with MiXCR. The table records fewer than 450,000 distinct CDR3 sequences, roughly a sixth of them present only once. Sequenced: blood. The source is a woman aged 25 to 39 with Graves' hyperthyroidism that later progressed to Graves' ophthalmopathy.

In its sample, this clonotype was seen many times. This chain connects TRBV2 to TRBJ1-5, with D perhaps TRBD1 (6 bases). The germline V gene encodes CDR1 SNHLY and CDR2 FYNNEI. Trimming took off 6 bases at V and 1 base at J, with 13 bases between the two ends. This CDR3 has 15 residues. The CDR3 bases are TGTGCCAGCAGCGAGGGGGGGGCAAGCAATCAGCCCCAGCATTTT. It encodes CASSEGGASNQPQHF.

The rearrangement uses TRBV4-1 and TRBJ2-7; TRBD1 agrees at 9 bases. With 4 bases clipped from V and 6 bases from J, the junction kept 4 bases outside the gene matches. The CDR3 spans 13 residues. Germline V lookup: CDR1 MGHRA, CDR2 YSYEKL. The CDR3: CASSPRTGAEQYF. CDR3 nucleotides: TGCGCCAGCAGCCCCCGGACAGGGGCCGAGCAGTACTTC.

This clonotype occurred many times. CDR3 coding DNA: TGTGCCACCATGAATATCTGGAGAATAAACACTGAAGCTTTCTTT. This sequence encodes CATMNIWRINTEAFF. The rearrangement uses TRBV7-9 and TRBJ1-1; D ambiguous. The CDR3 length is 15 residues. Trimming cost V 10 bases and J 2 bases, with 20 bases left between them. Germline CDR1 and CDR2: SEHNR and FQNEAQ (reference sequence).

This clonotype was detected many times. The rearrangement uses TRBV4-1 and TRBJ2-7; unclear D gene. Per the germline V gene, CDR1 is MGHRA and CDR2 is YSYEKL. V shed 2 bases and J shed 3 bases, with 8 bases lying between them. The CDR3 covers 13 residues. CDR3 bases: TGCGCCAGCAGCCAATCCCACCTCTACGAGCAGTACTTC. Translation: CASSQSHLYEQYF.

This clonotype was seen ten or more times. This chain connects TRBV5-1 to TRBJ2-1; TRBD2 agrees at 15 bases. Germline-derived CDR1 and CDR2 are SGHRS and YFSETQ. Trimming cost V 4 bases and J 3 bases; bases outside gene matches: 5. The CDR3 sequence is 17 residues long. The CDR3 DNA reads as TGCGCCAGCAGCCCCGGGACTAGCGGGAGGTTCTACAATGAGCAGTTCTTC. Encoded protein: CASSPGTSGRFYNEQFF.

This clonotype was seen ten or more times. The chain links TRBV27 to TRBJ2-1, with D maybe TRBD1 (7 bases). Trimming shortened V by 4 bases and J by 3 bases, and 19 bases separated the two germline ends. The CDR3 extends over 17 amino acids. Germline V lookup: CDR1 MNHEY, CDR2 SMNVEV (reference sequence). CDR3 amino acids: CASSSQGGLSYYNEQFF. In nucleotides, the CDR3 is TGTGCCAGCAGTTCCCAGGGGGGTCTTTCCTACTACAATGAGCAGTTCTTC.

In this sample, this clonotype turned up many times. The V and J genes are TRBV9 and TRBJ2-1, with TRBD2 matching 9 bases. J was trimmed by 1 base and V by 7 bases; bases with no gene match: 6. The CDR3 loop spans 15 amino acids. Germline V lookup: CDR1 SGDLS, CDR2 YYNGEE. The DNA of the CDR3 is TGTGCCAGCGGGGCGGGAGGGGGGTCCTACAATGAGCAGTTCTTC. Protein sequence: CASGAGGGSYNEQFF.

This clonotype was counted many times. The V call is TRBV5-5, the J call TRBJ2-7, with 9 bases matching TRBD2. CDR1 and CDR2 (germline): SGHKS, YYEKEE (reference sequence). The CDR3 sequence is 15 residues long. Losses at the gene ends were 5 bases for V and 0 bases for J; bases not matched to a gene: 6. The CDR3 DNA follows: TGTGCCAGCAGGCGACTAGCGGCACTCTCCTACGAGCAGTACTTC. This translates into CASRRLAALSYEQYF. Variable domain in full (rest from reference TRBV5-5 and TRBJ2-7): DAGVTQSPTHLIKTRGQQVTLRCSPISGHKSVSWYQQVLGQGPQFIFQYYEKEERGRGNFPDRFSARQFPNYSSELNVNALLLGDSALYLCASRRLAALSYEQYFGPGTRLTVT.

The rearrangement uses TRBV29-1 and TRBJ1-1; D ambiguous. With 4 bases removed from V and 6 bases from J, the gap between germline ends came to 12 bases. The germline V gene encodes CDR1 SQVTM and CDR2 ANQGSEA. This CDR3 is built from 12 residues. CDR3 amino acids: CSVVRFKAEAFF. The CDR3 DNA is TGCAGCGTTGTCAGGTTTAAGGCTGAAGCTTTCTTT.

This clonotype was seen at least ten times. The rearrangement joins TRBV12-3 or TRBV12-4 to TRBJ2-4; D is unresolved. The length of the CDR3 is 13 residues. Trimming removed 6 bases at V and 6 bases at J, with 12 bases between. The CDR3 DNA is TGTGCCAGCAGATCAAATGGCGTAAACATTCAGTACTTC. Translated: CASRSNGVNIQYF.

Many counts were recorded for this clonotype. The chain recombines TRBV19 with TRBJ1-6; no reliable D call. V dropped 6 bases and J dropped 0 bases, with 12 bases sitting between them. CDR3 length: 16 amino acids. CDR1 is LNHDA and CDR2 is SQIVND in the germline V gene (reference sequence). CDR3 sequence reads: CASSDSESSYNSPLHF. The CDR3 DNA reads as TGTGCCAGTAGCGACTCAGAGAGCTCCTATAATTCACCCCTCCACTTT.

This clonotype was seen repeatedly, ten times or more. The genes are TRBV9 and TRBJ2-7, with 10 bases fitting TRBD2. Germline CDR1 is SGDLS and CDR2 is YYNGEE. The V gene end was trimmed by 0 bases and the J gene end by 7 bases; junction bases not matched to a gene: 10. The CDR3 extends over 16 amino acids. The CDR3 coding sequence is TGTGCCAGCAGCGTAGGGTTAGCGGGGGGTTTGAGGGAGCAGTACTTC. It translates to CASSVGLAGGLREQYF.

CDR3 in amino acids: CSVRGMGYEQFF. The CDR3 nucleotides read TGCAGCGTTCGCGGGATGGGCTATGAGCAGTTCTTC. The chain has TRBV29-1 and TRBJ2-1, with a possible D match to TRBD2 (6 bases). Trimming took off 5 bases at V and 8 bases at J, with 13 bases between the two ends. This CDR3 contains 12 residues. Germline V gene data show CDR1 as SQVTM and CDR2 as ANQGSEA.

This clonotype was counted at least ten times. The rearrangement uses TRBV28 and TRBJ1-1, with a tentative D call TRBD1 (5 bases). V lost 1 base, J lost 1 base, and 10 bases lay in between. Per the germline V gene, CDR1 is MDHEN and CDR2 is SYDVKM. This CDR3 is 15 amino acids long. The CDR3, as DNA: TGTGCCAGCAGTTTATTGACAGCCTCGAACACTGAAGCTTTCTTT. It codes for CASSLLTASNTEAFF.

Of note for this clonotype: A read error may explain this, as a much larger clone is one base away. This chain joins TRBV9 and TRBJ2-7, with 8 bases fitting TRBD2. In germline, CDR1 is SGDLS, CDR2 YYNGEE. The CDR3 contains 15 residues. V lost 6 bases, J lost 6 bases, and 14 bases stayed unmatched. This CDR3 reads CASNPTSGRAAEQYF. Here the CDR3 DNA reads TGTGCCAGCAACCCTACGTCCGGGAGGGCCGCCGAGCAGTACTTC.

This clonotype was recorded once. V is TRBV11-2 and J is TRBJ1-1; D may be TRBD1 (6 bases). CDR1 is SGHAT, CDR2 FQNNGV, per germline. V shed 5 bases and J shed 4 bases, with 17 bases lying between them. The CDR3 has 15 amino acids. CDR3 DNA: TGTGCCAGCAGCCCACTAATGGGGGCGAGCACTGAAGCTTTCTTT. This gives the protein CASSPLMGASTEAFF.

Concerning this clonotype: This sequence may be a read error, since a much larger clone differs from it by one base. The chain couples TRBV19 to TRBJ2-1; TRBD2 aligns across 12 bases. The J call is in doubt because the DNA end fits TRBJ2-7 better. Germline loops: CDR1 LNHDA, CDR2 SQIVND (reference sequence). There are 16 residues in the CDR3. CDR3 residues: CASSSYGTSGPNEQYF. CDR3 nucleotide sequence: TGTGCCAGTAGTTCTTACGGGACTAGCGGGCCCAATGAGCAGTACTTC.